This entry lists 20 T cell receptor beta chains sequenced from one sample in a study of PD-1 and CTLA-4 blockade in melanoma. Profiled with immunoSEQ multiplex PCR; TCRdb holds only in-frame clones, not every one. This sample carries about 32,000 clones, roughly nine tenths of them seen once, and the ten largest clones take around 5.8%. The source was CD8+ T cells from peripheral blood, collected from a patient given anti-PD-1 treatment. Every receptor here comes from a human donor with melanoma.

This clone was observed a handful of times. This chain joins TRBV28 and TRBJ1-6, with D perhaps TRBD1 (5 bases). The V gene lost 4 bases and the J gene lost 5 bases, with 9 bases spanning the gap. CDR3 length: 14 residues. CDR1 is MDHEN and CDR2 is SYDVKM in the germline V gene. The CDR3 coding sequence is TGTGCCAGCAGTTGGGGGACTGATAATTCACCCCTCCACTTT. Translation gives CASSWGTDNSPLHF.

V gene TRBV30 combines with J gene TRBJ1-5; no firm D call. The CDR3 totals 13 residues. Germline V CDR1 and CDR2: GTSNPN, SVGIG (reference sequence). Trimming shortened V by 5 bases and J by 0 bases, and 8 bases separated the two germline ends. The CDR3 sequence is CAWGAYSNQPQHF. As DNA, the CDR3 is TGTGCCTGGGGAGCCTATAGCAATCAGCCCCAGCATTTT.

Only one count was recorded for this clone. This chain connects TRBV5-6 to TRBJ1-6; D is unclear. V lost 0 bases and J lost 8, with 3 bases in between. Germline CDR1 SGHDT, CDR2 YYEEEE. This CDR3 is 12 amino acids long. CDR3 protein: CASSLGDSPLHF. The CDR3 DNA reads TGTGCCAGCAGCTTGGGGGATTCACCCCTCCACTTT.

This rearrangement joins TRBV3-1 (or the pseudogene TRBV3-2) to TRBJ1-6, with 7 nucleotides matching TRBD1. Trimming removed 0 bases from V and 7 bases from J; junction bases left unmatched: 9. The CDR3 covers 17 residues. CDR1 and CDR2 from the germline V gene are LGHDT and YNNKEL (reference sequence). The chain's CDR3 is CASSQESGTVSNSPLHF. The CDR3 DNA follows: TGTGCCAGCAGCCAAGAATCAGGGACAGTCTCCAATTCACCCCTCCACTTT.

The chain combines TRBV19 with TRBJ1-5; the D is unclear. V was cut by 8 bases and J by 0 bases, with 14 bases left in between. Per germline, CDR1 LNHDA and CDR2 SQIVND (reference sequence). CDR3 length equals 15 residues. The CDR3 region is CASALQAISNQPQHF. CDR3 DNA: TGTGCCAGTGCCCTGCAGGCTATTAGCAATCAGCCCCAGCATTTT.

This rearrangement joins TRBV27 to TRBJ2-5, with 7 positions matching TRBD2. The junction had 4 bases not matched to a gene; V was cut back by 6 bases and J by 0 bases. The germline V gene has CDR1 MNHEY and CDR2 SMNVEV (reference sequence). The CDR3 length is 14 residues. The CDR3 loop is CASRGLKYQETQYF. In DNA, the CDR3 is TGTGCCAGCAGGGGACTAAAGTACCAAGAGACCCAGTACTTC.

This clone came up a few times. CDR3 protein: CASSQGGTGDEKLFF. The CDR3 DNA follows: TGCGCCAGCAGCCAGGGGGGGACGGGTGACGAAAAACTGTTTTTT. The chain employs TRBV4-3 and TRBJ1-4; tentatively, D is TRBD1 (5 bases). With 3 bases removed from V and 8 bases from J, the gap between germline ends came to 16 bases. The CDR3 loop spans 15 amino acids. CDR1 is LGHNA and CDR2 is YSLEER in the germline V gene.

V and J are TRBV7-2 and TRBJ2-3, with D possibly matching TRBD1 (5 bases). This CDR3 spans 15 amino acids. Trimming took 2 bases from V and 2 from J, leaving 11 bases between them. Germline lookup yields CDR1 SGHTA and CDR2 FQGNSA. The CDR3 bases are TGTGCCAGCAGCTTATCCGGACAAGCCACAGATACGCAGTATTTT. This codes for CASSLSGQATDTQYF.

This chain connects TRBV12-3 or TRBV12-4 to TRBJ2-7, with D possibly matching TRBD2 (5 bases). This CDR3 is 12 amino acids long. V was trimmed by 5 bases and J by 7 bases, leaving 12 bases between them. The CDR3 bases are TGTGCCAGCAGTCTACGGCGGAGGGAGCAGTACTTC. This codes for CASSLRRREQYF.

The CDR3 coding sequence is TGTGCCAGCAGCGATACACTGCTGCACACTGAAGCTTTCTTT. It codes for CASSDTLLHTEAFF. J is TRBJ1-1 and V is TRBV7-2; D not resolved. CDR3 length equals 14 residues. The V gene lost 5 bases and the J gene lost 3 bases, with 13 bases spanning the gap. Germline V gene sequence: CDR1 SGHTA, CDR2 FQGNSA. Variable domain in full (rest from reference TRBV7-2 and TRBJ1-1): GAGVSQSPSNKVTEKGKDVELRCDPISGHTALYWYRQSLGQGLEFLIYFQGNSAPDKSGLPSDRFSAERTGGSVSTLTIQRTQQEDSAVYLCASSDTLLHTEAFFGQGTRLTVV.

This chain links TRBV5-1 with TRBJ1-1; D is perhaps TRBD1 (5 bases). This CDR3 is 15 amino acids long. Germline assignment: CDR1 SGHRS and CDR2 YFSETQ. The V end was cut by 4 bases, the J end by 0 bases, with 13 bases between. This chain's CDR3 is CASSPGWGMNTEAFF. The CDR3 nucleotides are TGCGCCAGCAGCCCCGGCTGGGGCATGAACACTGAAGCTTTCTTT.

V gene TRBV11-3 combines with J gene TRBJ2-5; no firm D call. The V gene lost 3 bases and the J gene lost 5 bases, with 10 bases spanning the gap. This CDR3 comprises 13 residues. Germline CDR1 and CDR2: SGHNT and YENEEA. The CDR3 protein is CASSFDTSETQYF. The CDR3 DNA reads TGTGCCAGCAGCTTTGACACCAGCGAGACCCAGTACTTC.

The rearrangement uses TRBV28 and TRBJ2-3, with D possibly being TRBD1 (5 bases). CDR3 length equals 12 residues. Germline CDR1 is MDHEN and CDR2 is SYDVKM. Trimming took off 8 bases at V and 6 bases at J, with 12 bases between the two ends. The CDR3 reads CASSGPGDTQYF. For the CDR3, the DNA is TGTGCCAGCTCTGGCCCAGGGGATACGCAGTATTTT. The whole variable domain, remainder taken from reference TRBV28 and TRBJ2-3, is DVKVTQSSRYLVKRTGEKVFLECVQDMDHENMFWYRQDPGLGLRLIYFSYDVKMKEKGDIPEGYSVSREKKERFSLILESASTNQTSMYLCASSGPGDTQYFGPGTRLTVL.

The chain recombines TRBV3-1 (or the pseudogene TRBV3-2) with TRBJ1-2; TRBD1 agrees at 9 bases. Germline V gene data show CDR1 as LGHDT and CDR2 as YNNKEL (reference sequence). With V trimmed by 6 bases and J by 5 bases, 13 bases remained unmatched. The CDR3 runs to 16 residues. The CDR3 DNA reads as TGTGCCAGCAGGCAAATCAGGACAGGGGAAGGGTATGGCTACACCTTC. This sequence encodes CASRQIRTGEGYGYTF.

The chain has TRBV19 and TRBJ1-2, with D tentatively TRBD1 (5 bases). This CDR3 has 16 residues. Germline CDR1 reads LNHDA; CDR2 reads SQIVND (reference sequence). Trimming left V 3 bases short and J 3 bases short, with 17 bases between. The CDR3 sequence: CASSIIHGGEDYGYTF. The CDR3 DNA reads as TGTGCCAGTAGTATCATCCACGGGGGAGAGGACTATGGCTACACCTTC.

The chain joins TRBV4-1 to TRBJ2-1; possible D gene TRBD1, 6 bases. Germline-derived CDR1 and CDR2 are MGHRA and YSYEKL. V lost 4 bases and J lost 3, with 19 bases in between. The CDR3 consists of 17 residues. The CDR3 loop reads CASSPVSDRPVYNEQFF. CDR3 bases: TGCGCCAGCAGCCCAGTCTCAGACAGGCCCGTCTACAATGAGCAGTTCTTC.

The rearrangement uses TRBV28 and TRBJ1-2; possible D gene TRBD1, 5 bases. Looked up from germline, CDR1 is MDHEN and CDR2 is SYDVKM. The CDR3 totals 15 residues. V was cut by 1 base and J by 5 bases, with 14 bases left in between. CDR3 protein: CASSLFSIGGYGYTF. CDR3 DNA sequence: TGTGCCAGCAGTTTATTTAGTATCGGGGGGTATGGCTACACCTTC.

This chain connects TRBV28 to TRBJ2-7, with D tentatively TRBD2 (5 bases). This CDR3 has 13 amino acids. V gave up 5 bases and J gave up 3 bases, with 11 bases separating them. The germline gives CDR1 MDHEN, CDR2 SYDVKM. The CDR3 loop reads CASSASGVYEQYF. For the CDR3, the DNA is TGTGCCAGCAGTGCCTCCGGGGTCTACGAGCAGTACTTC.

CDR3 nucleotides: TGTGCCAGCAGCTCGGGCCGCTTCGAGCAGTACTTC. It is translated as CASSSGRFEQYF. The chain combines TRBV5-6 with TRBJ2-7, with unresolved D. CDR3 length equals 12 residues. The germline gives CDR1 SGHDT, CDR2 YYEEEE. V was trimmed by 3 bases and J by 6 bases, leaving 10 bases between them.

This rearrangement joins TRBV11-2 to TRBJ1-3, with D hard to call. Germline V CDR1 and CDR2: SGHAT, FQNNGV. This CDR3 contains 14 residues. The V gene lost 0 bases and the J gene lost 1 base, with 4 bases spanning the gap. CDR3 loop: CASSLEVSGNTIYF. In DNA form, the CDR3 reads TGTGCCAGCAGCTTAGAGGTTTCTGGAAACACCATATATTTT.